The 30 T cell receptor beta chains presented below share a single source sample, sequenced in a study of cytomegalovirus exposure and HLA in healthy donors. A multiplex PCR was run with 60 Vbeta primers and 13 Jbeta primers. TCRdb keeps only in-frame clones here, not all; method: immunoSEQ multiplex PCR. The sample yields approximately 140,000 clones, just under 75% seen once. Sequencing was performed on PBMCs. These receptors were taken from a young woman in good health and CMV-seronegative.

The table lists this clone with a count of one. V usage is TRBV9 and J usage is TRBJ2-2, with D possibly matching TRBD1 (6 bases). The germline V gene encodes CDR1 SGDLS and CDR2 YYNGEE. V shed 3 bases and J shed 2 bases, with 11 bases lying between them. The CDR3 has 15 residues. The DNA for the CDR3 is TGTGCCAGCAGCGACAGGGAAGGCAACACCGGGGAGCTGTTTTTT. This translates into CASSDREGNTGELFF.

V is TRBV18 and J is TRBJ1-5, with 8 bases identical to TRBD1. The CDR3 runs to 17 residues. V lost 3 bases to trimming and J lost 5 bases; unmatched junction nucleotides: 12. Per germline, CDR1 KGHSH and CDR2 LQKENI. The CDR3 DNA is TGTGCCAGCTCACCCTCGAGCCCAGGGGGCGGGGATCAGCCCCAGCATTTT. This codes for CASSPSSPGGGDQPQHF.

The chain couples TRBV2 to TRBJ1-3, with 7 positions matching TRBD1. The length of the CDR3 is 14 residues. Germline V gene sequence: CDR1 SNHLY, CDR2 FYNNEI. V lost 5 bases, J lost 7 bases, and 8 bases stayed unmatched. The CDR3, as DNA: TGTGCCAGCAGTACGGGACAGAGGATCAACACCATATATTTT. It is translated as CASSTGQRINTIYF.

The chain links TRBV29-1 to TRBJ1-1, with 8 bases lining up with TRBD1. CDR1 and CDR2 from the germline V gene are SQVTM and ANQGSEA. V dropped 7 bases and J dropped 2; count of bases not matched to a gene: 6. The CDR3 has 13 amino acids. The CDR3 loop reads CSDWTGSNTEAFF. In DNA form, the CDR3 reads TGCAGCGACTGGACAGGGAGTAACACTGAAGCTTTCTTT.

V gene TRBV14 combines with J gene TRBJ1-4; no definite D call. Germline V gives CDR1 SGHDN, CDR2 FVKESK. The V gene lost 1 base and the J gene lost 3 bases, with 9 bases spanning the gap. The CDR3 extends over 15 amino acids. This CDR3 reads CASSQVPGPNEKLFF. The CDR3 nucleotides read TGTGCCAGCAGCCAAGTGCCAGGTCCTAATGAAAAACTGTTTTTT.

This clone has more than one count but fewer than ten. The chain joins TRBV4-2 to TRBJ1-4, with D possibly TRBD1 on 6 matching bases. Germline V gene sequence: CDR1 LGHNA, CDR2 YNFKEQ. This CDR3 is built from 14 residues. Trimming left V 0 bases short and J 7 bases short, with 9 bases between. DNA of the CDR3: TGTGCCAGCAGCCAAGAGGGCAGGGGTGAAAAACTGTTTTTT. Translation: CASSQEGRGEKLFF.

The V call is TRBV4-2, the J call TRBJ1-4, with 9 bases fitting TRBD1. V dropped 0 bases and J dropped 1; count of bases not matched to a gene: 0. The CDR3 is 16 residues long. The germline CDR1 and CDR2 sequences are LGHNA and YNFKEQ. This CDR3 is CASSQETGGTNEKLFF. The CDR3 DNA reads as TGTGCCAGCAGCCAAGAGACAGGGGGAACTAATGAAAAACTGTTTTTT.

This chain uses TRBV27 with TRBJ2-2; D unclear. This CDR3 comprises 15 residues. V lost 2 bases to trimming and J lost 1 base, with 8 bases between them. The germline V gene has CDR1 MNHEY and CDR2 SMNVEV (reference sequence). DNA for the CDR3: TGTGCCAGCAGTTTAGTCAGGCGGAACACCGGGGAGCTGTTTTTT. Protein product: CASSLVRRNTGELFF.

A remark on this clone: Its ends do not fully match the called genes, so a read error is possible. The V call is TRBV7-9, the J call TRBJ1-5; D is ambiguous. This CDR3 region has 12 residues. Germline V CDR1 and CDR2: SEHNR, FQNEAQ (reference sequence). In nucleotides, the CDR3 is TGTGCCAGCAGTCAGGTTGATCAGTCCCAGCATTTT. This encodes CASSQVDQSQHF. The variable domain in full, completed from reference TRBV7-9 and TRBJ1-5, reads DTGVSQNPRHKITKRGQNVTFRCDPISEHNRLYWYRQTLGQGPEFLTYFQNEAQLEKSRLLSDRFSAERPKGSFSTLEIQRTEQGDSAMYLCASSQVDQSQHFGDGTRLSIL.

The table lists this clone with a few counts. The CDR3 sequence is CASSLGTATNEKLFF. The CDR3 bases are TGCGCCAGCAGCTTGGGGACAGCAACTAATGAAAAACTGTTTTTT. This rearrangement joins TRBV5-1 to TRBJ1-4; a weak D match, TRBD1 (6 bases). Trimming left V 0 bases short and J 0 bases short, with 6 bases between. Germline CDR1 reads SGHRS; CDR2 reads YFSETQ. This CDR3 contains 15 residues.

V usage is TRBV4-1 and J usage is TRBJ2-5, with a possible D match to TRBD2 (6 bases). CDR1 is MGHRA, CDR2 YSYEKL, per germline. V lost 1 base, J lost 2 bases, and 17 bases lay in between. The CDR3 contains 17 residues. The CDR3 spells CASSQGLRARGQETQYF. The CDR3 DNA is TGCGCCAGCAGCCAAGGACTCAGGGCCCGGGGGCAAGAGACCCAGTACTTC.

The CDR3 here is CASSFERGYGYTF. The CDR3 nucleotides read TGTGCCAGCAGTTTCGAGCGGGGGTATGGCTACACCTTC. This chain links TRBV27 with TRBJ1-2, with D possibly TRBD1 on 5 matching bases. The length of the CDR3 is 13 residues. Germline CDR1 reads MNHEY; CDR2 reads SMNVEV (reference sequence). Between the trimmed V and J ends, which lost 3 bases and 5 bases, there was a span of 10 bases.

CDR3 DNA sequence: TGCGCCAGCAGTTCCCGACAGGGTCAAGAGACCCAGTACTTC. It specifies CASSSRQGQETQYF. The chain joins TRBV4-1 to TRBJ2-5; 7 bases agree with TRBD1. This CDR3 has 14 amino acids. Unmatched junction bases numbered 6, after V lost 6 bases and J lost 2 bases. The germline V gene has CDR1 MGHRA and CDR2 YSYEKL.

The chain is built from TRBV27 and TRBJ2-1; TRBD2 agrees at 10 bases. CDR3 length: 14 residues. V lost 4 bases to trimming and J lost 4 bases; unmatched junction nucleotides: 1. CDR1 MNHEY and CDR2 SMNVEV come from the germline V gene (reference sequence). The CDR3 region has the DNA TGTGCCAGCAGTTCACTAGCGGGGTACAATGAGCAGTTCTTC. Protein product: CASSSLAGYNEQFF.

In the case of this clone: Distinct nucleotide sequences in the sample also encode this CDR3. CDR3 in amino acids: CASSLGRGNYGYTF. CDR3 nucleotides: TGTGCCAGCAGTTTGGGCAGGGGAAACTATGGCTACACCTTC. The chain recombines TRBV27 with TRBJ1-2; D is possibly TRBD1 (6 bases). There are 14 residues in the CDR3. The V and J ends lost 3 bases and 2 bases respectively, with 10 bases between them. Germline V CDR1 and CDR2: MNHEY, SMNVEV (reference sequence).

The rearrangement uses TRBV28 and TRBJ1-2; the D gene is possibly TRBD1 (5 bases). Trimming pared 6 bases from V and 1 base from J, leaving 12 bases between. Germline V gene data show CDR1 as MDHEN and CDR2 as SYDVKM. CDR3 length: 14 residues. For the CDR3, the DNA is TGTGCCAGCAGCACCTTAGACAGTAACTATGGCTACACCTTC. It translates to CASSTLDSNYGYTF.

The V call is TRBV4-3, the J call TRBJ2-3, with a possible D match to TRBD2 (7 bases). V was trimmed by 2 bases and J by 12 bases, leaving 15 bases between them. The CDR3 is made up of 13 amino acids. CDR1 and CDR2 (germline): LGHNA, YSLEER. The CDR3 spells CASSQQQGGPQYF. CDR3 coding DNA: TGCGCCAGCAGCCAACAACAGGGAGGGCCACAGTATTTT.

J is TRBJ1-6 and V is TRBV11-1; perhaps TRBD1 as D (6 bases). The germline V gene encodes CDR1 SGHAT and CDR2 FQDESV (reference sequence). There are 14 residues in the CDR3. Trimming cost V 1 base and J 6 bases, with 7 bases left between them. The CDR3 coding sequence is TGTGCCAGCAGCTTAGGCAGGGGTAATTCACCCCTCCACTTT. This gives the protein CASSLGRGNSPLHF. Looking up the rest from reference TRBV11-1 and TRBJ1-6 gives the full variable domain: EAEVAQSPRYKITEKSQAVAFWCDPISGHATLYWYRQILGQGPELLVQFQDESVVDDSQLPKDRFSAERLKGVDSTLKIQPAELGDSAMYLCASSLGRGNSPLHFGNGTRLTVT.

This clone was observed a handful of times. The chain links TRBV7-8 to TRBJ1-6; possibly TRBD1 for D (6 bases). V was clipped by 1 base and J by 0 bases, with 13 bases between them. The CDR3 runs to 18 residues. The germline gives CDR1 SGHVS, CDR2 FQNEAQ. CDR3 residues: CASSLVPGASSYNSPLHF. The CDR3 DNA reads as TGTGCCAGCAGCTTAGTCCCAGGGGCCAGCTCCTATAATTCACCCCTCCACTTT.

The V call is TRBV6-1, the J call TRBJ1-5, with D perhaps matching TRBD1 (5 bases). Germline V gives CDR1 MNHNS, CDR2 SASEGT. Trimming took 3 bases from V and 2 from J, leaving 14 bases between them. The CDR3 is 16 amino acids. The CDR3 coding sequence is TGTGCCAGCAGTGAGCCCTTTGGGGGGGGCAATCAGCCCCAGCATTTT. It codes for CASSEPFGGGNQPQHF.

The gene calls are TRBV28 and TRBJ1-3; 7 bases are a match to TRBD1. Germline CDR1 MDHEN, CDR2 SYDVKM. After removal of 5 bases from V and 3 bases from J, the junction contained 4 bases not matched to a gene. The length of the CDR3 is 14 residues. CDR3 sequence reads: CASSAGTVGNTIYF. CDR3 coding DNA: TGTGCCAGCAGTGCCGGGACAGTTGGAAACACCATATATTTT. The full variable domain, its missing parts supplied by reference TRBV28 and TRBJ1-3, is DVKVTQSSRYLVKRTGEKVFLECVQDMDHENMFWYRQDPGLGLRLIYFSYDVKMKEKGDIPEGYSVSREKKERFSLILESASTNQTSMYLCASSAGTVGNTIYFGEGSWLTVV.

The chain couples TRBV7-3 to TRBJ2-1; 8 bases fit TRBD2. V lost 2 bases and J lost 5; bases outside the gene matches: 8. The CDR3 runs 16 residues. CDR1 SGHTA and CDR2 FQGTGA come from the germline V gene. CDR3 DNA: TGTGCCAGCAGCTTAGGTCGGCGGGGGGTTCACAATGAGCAGTTCTTC. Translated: CASSLGRRGVHNEQFF.

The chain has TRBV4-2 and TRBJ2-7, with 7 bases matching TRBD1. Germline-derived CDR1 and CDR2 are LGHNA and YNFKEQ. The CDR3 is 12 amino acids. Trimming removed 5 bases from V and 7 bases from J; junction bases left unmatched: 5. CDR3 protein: CASSLGTEEQYF. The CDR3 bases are TGTGCCAGCAGCTTAGGGACAGAAGAGCAGTACTTC.

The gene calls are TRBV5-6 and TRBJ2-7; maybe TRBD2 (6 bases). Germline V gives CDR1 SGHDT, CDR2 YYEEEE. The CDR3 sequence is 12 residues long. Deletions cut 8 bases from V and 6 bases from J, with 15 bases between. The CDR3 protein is CARRSSGVEQYV. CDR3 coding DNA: TGTGCCAGGCGGAGTAGCGGAGTCGAGCAGTACGTC.

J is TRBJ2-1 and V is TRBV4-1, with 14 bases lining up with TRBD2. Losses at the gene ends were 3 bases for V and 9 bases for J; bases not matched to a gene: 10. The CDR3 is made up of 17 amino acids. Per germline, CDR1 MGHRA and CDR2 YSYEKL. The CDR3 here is CASSHPTGTSGSSEQFF. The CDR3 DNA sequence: TGCGCCAGCAGCCATCCCACCGGGACTAGCGGGAGCAGTGAGCAGTTCTTC.

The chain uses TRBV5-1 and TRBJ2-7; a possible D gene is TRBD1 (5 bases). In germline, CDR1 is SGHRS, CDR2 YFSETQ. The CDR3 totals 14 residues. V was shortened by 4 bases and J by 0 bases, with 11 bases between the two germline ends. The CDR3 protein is CASSGRDSSYEQYF. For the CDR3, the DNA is TGCGCCAGCAGCGGCCGAGACAGCTCCTACGAGCAGTACTTC.

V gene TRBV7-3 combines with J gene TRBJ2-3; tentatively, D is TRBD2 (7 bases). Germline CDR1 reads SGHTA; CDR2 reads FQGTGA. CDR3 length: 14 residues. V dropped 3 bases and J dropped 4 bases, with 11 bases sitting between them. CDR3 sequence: CASSLGGAADTQYF. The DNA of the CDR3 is TGTGCCAGCAGCTTGGGGGGGGCCGCAGATACGCAGTATTTT.

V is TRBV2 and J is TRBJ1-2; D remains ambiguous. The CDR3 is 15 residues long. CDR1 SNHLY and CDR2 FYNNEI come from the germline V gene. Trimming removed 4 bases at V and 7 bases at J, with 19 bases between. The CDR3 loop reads CASSGLQPPLSGYTF. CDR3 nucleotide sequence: TGTGCCAGCAGTGGATTACAACCTCCTCTTTCTGGCTACACCTTC.

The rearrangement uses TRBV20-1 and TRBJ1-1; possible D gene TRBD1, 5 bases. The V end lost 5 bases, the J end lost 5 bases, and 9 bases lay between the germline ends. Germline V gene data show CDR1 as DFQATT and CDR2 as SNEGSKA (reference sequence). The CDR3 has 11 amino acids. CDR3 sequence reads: CSAADNTEAFF. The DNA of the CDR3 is TGCAGTGCTGCGGACAATACTGAAGCTTTCTTT.

CDR3 sequence (DNA): TGTGCCAGCTCACCGGCCGCCGCCTTCTACAATGAGCAGTTCTTC. As protein: CASSPAAAFYNEQFF. The chain couples TRBV18 to TRBJ2-1; D is undetermined. Per the germline V gene, CDR1 is KGHSH and CDR2 is LQKENI. The V end lost 3 bases, the J end lost 3 bases, and 12 bases lay between the germline ends. The CDR3 spans 15 residues.